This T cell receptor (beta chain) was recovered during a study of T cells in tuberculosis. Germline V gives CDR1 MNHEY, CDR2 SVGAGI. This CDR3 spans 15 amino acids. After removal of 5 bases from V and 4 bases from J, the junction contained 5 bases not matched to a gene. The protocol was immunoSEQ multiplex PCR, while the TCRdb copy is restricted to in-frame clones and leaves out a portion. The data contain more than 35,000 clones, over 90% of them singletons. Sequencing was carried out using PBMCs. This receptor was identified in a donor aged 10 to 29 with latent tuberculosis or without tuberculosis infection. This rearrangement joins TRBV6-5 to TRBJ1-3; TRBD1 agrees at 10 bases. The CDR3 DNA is TGTGCCAGCAGTGGGGACAGGGGCGACGGAAACACCATATATTTT. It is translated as CASSGDRGDGNTIYF.